The clone carrying this T cell receptor beta chain was observed a few times. The data derive from a study of Ad26.COV2.S vaccination and SARS-CoV-2 variants. Treatment described: some 20 received Ad26.COV2.S at low or high dose, single or two shots; about 5 received placebo; per-sample allocation not given. Samples came from day 63 after the first vaccine or placebo injection. Only in-frame clones appear in the TCRdb table, and some are missing; sequencing was by immunoSEQ multiplex PCR. The sample consists of some 480,000 clones, approximately 88% of them appearing once. The germline V gene has CDR1 LGHNA and CDR2 YSLEER. The V end was cut by 4 bases, the J end by 1 base, with 16 bases between. The CDR3 sequence is 16 residues long.

The V gene is TRBV4-3, the J gene TRBJ1-1, with D uncertain. This sequence originates from a person between 18 and 59 years old who received the Ad26.COV2.S COVID-19 vaccine or a placebo. The sample was peripheral blood, taken in a trial of Ad26.COV2.S vaccine versus placebo. CDR3 protein: CASSLHPRAANTEAFF. The CDR3 DNA reads as TGCGCCAGCAGCCTCCACCCACGGGCGGCGAACACTGAAGCTTTCTTT.